This T cell receptor beta chain was obtained from a study of OX40 agonist ivuxolimab in advanced cancers. Study context: Prior checkpoint blockade (anti-PD-1, anti-PD-L1 or anti-CTLA-4) was permitted; approximately 40% had it.

Baseline, cycle 4 day 1, and cycle 7 day 1 were the blood sampling points. J lost 2 bases, V lost 3 bases, and 7 bases had no gene match. The CDR3 sequence is 15 residues long. Germline V gene lookup returns CDR1 SGDLS and CDR2 YYNGEE. TCRdb's table, derived via immunoSEQ multiplex PCR, lists solely in-frame clones and lacks some. This table holds around 80,000 clones, 89% found once. About this clone itself: Its antigen is not identified.

The study's findings and limits: More expanded clones were found, on average, in CD8+ than in CD4+ T cells. The antigen specificity of the peripheral T cells (those that were expanded) was not determined.

The chain carries TRBV9 and TRBJ2-5; TRBD1 matches 7 bases. The input for sequencing was CD4+ or CD8+ T cells sorted from blood, taken in a trial of the OX40 agonist ivuxolimab. The sequence was obtained from an adult with an advanced solid tumor such as melanoma, head and neck, liver or kidney cancer. The CDR3 nucleotides are TGTGCCAGCAGCGCGACAGGGCACGGGCAAGAGACCCAGTACTTC. Its translation is CASSATGHGQETQYF.